A single sample is the source of the 8 T cell receptor beta chains below, sequenced in a study of shared clonotypes between healthy human individuals. TCRdb's table, derived via immunoSEQ multiplex PCR, lists solely in-frame clones and lacks some. The table has some 1.4 million clones, about 96% seen once. The sequenced material came from naive CD4+ T cells sorted from blood. Specified subset: CD45RA+ positively selected. These receptors all come from a man younger than 45 in good health.

Turning to this clone: At one end, the junction sequence differs from germline, possibly due to a read error. V is TRBV27 and J is TRBJ1-1; the D is unclear. This CDR3 comprises 13 residues. Germline-derived CDR1 and CDR2 are MNHEY and SMNVEV (reference sequence). The CDR3 spells CTSSLIPNTEAFF. CDR3 sequence (DNA): TGTACCAGCAGTTTAATTCCGAACACTGAAGCTTTCTTT.

The V and J genes are TRBV5-1 and TRBJ1-1; 11 bases map to TRBD1. Germline V CDR1 and CDR2: SGHRS, YFSETQ. The CDR3 is made up of 16 amino acids. The junction had 9 bases not matched to a gene; V was cut back by 4 bases and J by 4 bases. For the CDR3, the DNA is TGCGCCAGCAGCCTCAAAGGACAGGGGGCGCCCACTGAAGCTTTCTTT. It translates to CASSLKGQGAPTEAFF.

Written as DNA, the CDR3 is TGTGCCAGCAGCACCATGTTGGAGCAGTTCTTC. Translated, it gives CASSTMLEQFF. The chain couples TRBV7-2 to TRBJ2-1; D is undetermined. The CDR3 totals 11 residues. V was cut by 5 bases and J by 10 bases, with 9 bases left in between. Germline CDR1 reads SGHTA; CDR2 reads FQGNSA.

This rearrangement joins TRBV7-7 to TRBJ2-2, with D maybe TRBD2 (6 bases). CDR1 is SSHAT and CDR2 is FNYEAQ in the germline V gene (reference sequence). V lost 5 bases and J 6 bases, leaving 13 bases between the germline ends. The CDR3 contains 14 residues. The CDR3 DNA follows: TGTGCCAGCAGCAAGTGGGGGGAGGCCGGGGAGCTGTTTTTT. It is translated as CASSKWGEAGELFF.

The chain uses TRBV12-5 and TRBJ2-3, with 7 bases matching TRBD1. This CDR3 is built from 17 residues. The germline gives CDR1 LGHNT, CDR2 FRNRAP. With 0 bases clipped from V and 4 bases from J, the junction kept 10 bases outside the gene matches. This CDR3 is CASGLVLGGLKPDTQYF. The CDR3 DNA is TGTGCTAGTGGTTTGGTACTAGGGGGCCTAAAACCAGATACGCAGTATTTT.

As concerns this clone: Other DNA sequences in this sample translate to the same CDR3. The rearrangement links TRBV5-1 to TRBJ2-2; D ambiguous. The CDR3 contains 15 residues. Germline loops: CDR1 SGHRS, CDR2 YFSETQ. Trimming removed 0 bases at V and 2 bases at J, with 8 bases between. The DNA of the CDR3 is TGCGCCAGCAGCTTGGCGGGCGCCAACACCGGGGAGCTGTTTTTT. Translating it yields CASSLAGANTGELFF.

This chain joins TRBV7-2 and TRBJ2-5, with D perhaps TRBD2 (7 bases). CDR3 length equals 15 residues. Per the germline V gene, CDR1 is SGHTA and CDR2 is FQGNSA. Trimming removed 5 bases from V and 1 base from J, with 14 bases in between. CDR3 region: CASSTEAGAQETQYF. DNA of the CDR3: TGTGCCAGCAGCACAGAGGCGGGGGCCCAAGAGACCCAGTACTTC.

The chain employs TRBV6-6 and TRBJ2-3; D not resolved. CDR1 is MNHNY and CDR2 is SVGAGI in the germline V gene (reference sequence). V dropped 4 bases and J dropped 0 bases, with 11 bases sitting between them. This CDR3 is built from 15 residues. CDR3: CASSSITPSTDTQYF. CDR3 nucleotide sequence: TGTGCCAGCAGTTCCATCACCCCTAGCACAGATACGCAGTATTTT.